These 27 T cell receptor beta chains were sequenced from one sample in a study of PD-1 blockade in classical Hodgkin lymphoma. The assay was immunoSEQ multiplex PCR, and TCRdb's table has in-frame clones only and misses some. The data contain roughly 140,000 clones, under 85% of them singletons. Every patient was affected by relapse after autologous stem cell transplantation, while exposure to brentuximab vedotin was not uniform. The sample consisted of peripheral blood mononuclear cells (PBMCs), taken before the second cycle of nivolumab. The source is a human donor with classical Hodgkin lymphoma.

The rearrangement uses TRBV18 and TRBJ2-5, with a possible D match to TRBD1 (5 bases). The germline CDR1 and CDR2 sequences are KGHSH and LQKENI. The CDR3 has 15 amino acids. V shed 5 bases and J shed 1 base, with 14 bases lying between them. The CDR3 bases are TGTGCCAGCTCAATCTCGGCAGGGTTCCAAGAGACCCAGTACTTC. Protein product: CASSISAGFQETQYF.

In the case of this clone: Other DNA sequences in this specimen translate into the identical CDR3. The CDR3: CASSGGRGNTEAFF. The CDR3 DNA is TGTGCCAGCTCCGGGGGCAGGGGGAACACTGAAGCTTTCTTT. This chain joins TRBV2 and TRBJ1-1; possibly TRBD1 for D (6 bases). Trimming removed 8 bases from V and 1 base from J, with 14 bases in between. The CDR3 contains 14 residues. CDR1 and CDR2 from the germline V gene are SNHLY and FYNNEI.

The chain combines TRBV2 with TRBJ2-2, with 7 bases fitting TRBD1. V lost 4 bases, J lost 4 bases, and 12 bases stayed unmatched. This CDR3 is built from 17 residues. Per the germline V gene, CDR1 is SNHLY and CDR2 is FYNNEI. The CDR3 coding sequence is TGTGCCAGCAGTGTTTCCCCCGGACAGGATTTCACCGGGGAGCTGTTTTTT. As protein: CASSVSPGQDFTGELFF.

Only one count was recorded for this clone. The CDR3 sequence is CASSPTSGSSGANVLTF. The CDR3 region has the DNA TGTGCCAGCTCACCAACTAGCGGGAGTTCCGGGGCCAACGTCCTGACTTTC. V gene TRBV18 combines with J gene TRBJ2-6; 11 nucleotides agree with TRBD2. CDR3 length equals 17 residues. V dropped 2 bases and J dropped 4; count of bases not matched to a gene: 4. The germline V gene has CDR1 KGHSH and CDR2 LQKENI. Complete variable domain (other parts from reference TRBV18 and TRBJ2-6): NAGVMQNPRHLVRRRGQEARLRCSPMKGHSHVYWYRQLPEEGLKFMVYLQKENIIDESGMPKERFSAEFPKEGPSILRIQQVVRGDSAAYFCASSPTSGSSGANVLTFGAGSRLTVL.

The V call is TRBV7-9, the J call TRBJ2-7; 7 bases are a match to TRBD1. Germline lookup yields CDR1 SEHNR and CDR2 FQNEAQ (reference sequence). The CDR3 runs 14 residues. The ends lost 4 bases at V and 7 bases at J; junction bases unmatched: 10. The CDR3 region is CASSSPRQGREQYF. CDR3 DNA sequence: TGTGCCAGCAGCTCCCCGCGACAGGGAAGAGAGCAGTACTTC.

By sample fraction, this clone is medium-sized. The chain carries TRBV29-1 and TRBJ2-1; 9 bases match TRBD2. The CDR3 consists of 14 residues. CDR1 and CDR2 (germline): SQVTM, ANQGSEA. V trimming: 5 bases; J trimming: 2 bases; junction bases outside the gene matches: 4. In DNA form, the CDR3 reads TGCAGCGTTTCCGGGACTAGCACCTACAATGAGCAGTTCTTC. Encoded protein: CSVSGTSTYNEQFF.

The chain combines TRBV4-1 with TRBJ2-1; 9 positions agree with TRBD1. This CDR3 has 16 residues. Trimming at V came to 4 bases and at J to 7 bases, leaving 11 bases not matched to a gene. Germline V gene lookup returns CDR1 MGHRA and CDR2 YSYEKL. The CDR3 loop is CASSRGTGWGQNEQFF. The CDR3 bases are TGCGCCAGCAGCCGGGGGACAGGGTGGGGCCAAAATGAGCAGTTCTTC.

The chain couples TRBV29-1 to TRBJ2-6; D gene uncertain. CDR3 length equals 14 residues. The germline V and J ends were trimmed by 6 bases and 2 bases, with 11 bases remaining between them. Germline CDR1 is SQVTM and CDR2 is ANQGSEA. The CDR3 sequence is CSVEPGTGANVLTF. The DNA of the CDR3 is TGCAGCGTCGAACCAGGTACTGGGGCCAACGTCCTGACTTTC.

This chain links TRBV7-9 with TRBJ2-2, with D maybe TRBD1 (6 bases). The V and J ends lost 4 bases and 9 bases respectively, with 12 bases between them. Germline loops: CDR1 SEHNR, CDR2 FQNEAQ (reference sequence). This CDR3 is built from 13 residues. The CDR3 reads CASSYRVIRELFF. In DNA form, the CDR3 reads TGTGCCAGCAGCTACAGGGTGATCCGGGAGCTGTTTTTT.

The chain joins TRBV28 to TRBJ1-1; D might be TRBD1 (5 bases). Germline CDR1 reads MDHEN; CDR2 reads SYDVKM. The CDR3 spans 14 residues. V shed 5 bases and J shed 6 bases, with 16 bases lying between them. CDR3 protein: CASSAPGTFSEAFF. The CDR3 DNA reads TGTGCCAGCAGTGCCCCCGGGACTTTTTCTGAAGCTTTCTTT. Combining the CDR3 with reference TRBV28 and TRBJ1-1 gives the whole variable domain DVKVTQSSRYLVKRTGEKVFLECVQDMDHENMFWYRQDPGLGLRLIYFSYDVKMKEKGDIPEGYSVSREKKERFSLILESASTNQTSMYLCASSAPGTFSEAFFGQGTRLTVV.

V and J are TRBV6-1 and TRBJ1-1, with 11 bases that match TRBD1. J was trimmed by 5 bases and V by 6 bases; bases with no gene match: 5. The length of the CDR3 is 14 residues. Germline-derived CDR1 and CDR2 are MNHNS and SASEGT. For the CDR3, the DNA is TGTGCCAGCAGCCCCGGGACAGGGGGGACTGAAGCTTTCTTT. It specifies CASSPGTGGTEAFF.

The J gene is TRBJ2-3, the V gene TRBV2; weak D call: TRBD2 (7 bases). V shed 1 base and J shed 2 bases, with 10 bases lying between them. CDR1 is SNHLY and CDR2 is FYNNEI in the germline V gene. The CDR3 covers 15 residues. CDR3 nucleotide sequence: TGTGCCAGCAGTGAAGTGGGGGGGCCCACAGATACGCAGTATTTT. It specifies CASSEVGGPTDTQYF.

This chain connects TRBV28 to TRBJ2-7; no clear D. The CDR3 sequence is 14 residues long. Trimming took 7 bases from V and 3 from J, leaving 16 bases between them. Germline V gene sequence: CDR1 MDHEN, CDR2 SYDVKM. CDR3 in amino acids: CASTPGRTNYEQYF. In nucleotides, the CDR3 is TGTGCCAGCACCCCCGGACGGACGAACTACGAGCAGTACTTC.

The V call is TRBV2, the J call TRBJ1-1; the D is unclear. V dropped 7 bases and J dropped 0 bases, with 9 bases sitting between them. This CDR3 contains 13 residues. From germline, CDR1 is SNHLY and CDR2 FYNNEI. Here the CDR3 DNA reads TGTGCCAGCAAATTAGATCTGAACACTGAAGCTTTCTTT. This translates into CASKLDLNTEAFF.

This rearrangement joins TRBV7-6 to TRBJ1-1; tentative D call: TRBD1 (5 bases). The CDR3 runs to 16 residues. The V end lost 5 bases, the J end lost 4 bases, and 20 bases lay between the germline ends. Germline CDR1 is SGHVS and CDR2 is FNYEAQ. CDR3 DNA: TGTGCCAGCAGCCCAACCCGGGTTGGGGCGGCCACTGAAGCTTTCTTT. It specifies CASSPTRVGAATEAFF.

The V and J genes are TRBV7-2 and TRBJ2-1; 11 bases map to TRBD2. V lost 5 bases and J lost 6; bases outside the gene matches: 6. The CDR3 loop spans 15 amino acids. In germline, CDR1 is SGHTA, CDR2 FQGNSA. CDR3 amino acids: CASSLLAGVPNEQFF. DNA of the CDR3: TGTGCCAGCAGCCTACTAGCGGGAGTCCCCAATGAGCAGTTCTTC. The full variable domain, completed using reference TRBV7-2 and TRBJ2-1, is GAGVSQSPSNKVTEKGKDVELRCDPISGHTALYWYRQSLGQGLEFLIYFQGNSAPDKSGLPSDRFSAERTGGSVSTLTIQRTQQEDSAVYLCASSLLAGVPNEQFFGPGTRLTVL.

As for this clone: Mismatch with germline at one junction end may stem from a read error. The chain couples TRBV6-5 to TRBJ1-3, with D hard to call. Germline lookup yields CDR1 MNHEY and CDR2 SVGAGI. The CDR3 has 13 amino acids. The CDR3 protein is CASSYGVGSTIYF. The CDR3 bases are TGTGCCAGCAGTTACGGGGTAGGAAGCACCATATATTTT.

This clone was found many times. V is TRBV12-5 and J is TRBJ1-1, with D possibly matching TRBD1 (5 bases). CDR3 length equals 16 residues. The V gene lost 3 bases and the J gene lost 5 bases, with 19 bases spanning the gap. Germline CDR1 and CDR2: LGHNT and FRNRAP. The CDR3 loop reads CASGLIVSSEGTEAFF. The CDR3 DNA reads TGTGCTAGTGGTTTAATCGTCTCTAGTGAGGGGACTGAAGCTTTCTTT.

CDR3 nucleotides: TGTGCCAGCACCAGGGCTGGAGAGACCCAGTACTTC. It specifies CASTRAGETQYF. The chain joins TRBV13 to TRBJ2-5, with D maybe TRBD1 (5 bases). V lost 7 bases to trimming and J lost 4 bases, with 10 bases between them. CDR3 length: 12 residues. The V gene's germline CDR1 is PRHDT and CDR2 FYEKMQ (reference sequence).

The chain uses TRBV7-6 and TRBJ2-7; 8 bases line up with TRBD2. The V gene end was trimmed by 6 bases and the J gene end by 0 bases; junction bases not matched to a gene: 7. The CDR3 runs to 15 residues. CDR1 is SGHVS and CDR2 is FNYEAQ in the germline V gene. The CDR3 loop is CASSPSGGGSYEQYF. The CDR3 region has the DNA TGTGCCAGCAGTCCAAGCGGGGGCGGCTCCTACGAGCAGTACTTC.

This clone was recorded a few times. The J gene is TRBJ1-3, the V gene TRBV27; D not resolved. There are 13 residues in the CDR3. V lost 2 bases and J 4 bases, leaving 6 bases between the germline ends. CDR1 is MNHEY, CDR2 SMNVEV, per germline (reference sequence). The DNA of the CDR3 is TGTGCCAGCAGTTTACATGCAGGAAACACCATATATTTT. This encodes CASSLHAGNTIYF.

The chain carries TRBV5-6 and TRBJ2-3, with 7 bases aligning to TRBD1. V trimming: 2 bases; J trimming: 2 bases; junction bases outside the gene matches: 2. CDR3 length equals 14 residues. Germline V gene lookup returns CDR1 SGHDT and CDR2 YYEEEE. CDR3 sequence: CASSFTGATDTQYF. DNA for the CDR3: TGTGCCAGCAGCTTCACAGGGGCCACAGATACGCAGTATTTT.

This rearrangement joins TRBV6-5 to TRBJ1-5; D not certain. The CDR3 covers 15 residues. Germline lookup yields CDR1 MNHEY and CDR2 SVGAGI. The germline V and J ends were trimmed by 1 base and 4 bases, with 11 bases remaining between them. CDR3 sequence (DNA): TGTGCCAGCAGTTACTACTTAATGGCGAATCAGCCCCAGCATTTT. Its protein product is CASSYYLMANQPQHF.

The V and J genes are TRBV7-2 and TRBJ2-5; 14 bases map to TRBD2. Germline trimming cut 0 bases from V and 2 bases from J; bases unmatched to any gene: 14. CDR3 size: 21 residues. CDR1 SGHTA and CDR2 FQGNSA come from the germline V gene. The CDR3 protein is CASSLAVLYGTSGGPQETQYF. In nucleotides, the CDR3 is TGTGCCAGCAGCTTAGCGGTATTGTATGGGACTAGCGGGGGTCCTCAAGAGACCCAGTACTTC.

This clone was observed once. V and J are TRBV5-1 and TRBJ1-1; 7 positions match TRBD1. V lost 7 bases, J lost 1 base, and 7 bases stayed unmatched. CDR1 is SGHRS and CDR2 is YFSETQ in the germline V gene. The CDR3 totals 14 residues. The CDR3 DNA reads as TGCGCCAGCCGGATAGGGGGCGCGAACACTGAAGCTTTCTTT. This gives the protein CASRIGGANTEAFF.

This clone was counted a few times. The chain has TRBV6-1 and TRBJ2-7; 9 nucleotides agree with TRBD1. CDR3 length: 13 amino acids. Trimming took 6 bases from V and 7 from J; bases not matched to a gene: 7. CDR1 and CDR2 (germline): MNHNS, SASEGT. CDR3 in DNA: TGTGCCAGCAGAGGGACAGGGAGTGGGGAGCAGTACTTC. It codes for CASRGTGSGEQYF.

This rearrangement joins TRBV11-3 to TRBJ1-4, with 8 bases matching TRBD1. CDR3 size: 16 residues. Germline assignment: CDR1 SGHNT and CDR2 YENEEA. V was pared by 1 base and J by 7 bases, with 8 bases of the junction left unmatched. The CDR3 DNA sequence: TGTGCCAGCAGCTTAGGTCGCTGGACAGGGCTTGAAAAACTGTTTTTT. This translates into CASSLGRWTGLEKLFF. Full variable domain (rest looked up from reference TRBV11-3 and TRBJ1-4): EAGVVQSPRYKIIEKKQPVAFWCNPISGHNTLYWYLQNLGQGPELLIRYENEEAVDDSQLPKDRFSAERLKGVDSTLKIQPAELGDSAVYLCASSLGRWTGLEKLFFGSGTQLSVL.